The 15 T cell receptor beta chains below were found in one sample sequenced in a study of T cell responses to AZD1222 COVID-19 vaccine. Using immunoSEQ multiplex PCR, the repertoire was profiled, and TCRdb retains in-frame clones only, with some absent. The data contain fewer than 200,000 clones, 88% of them singletons. The source was peripheral blood, collected 28 days after the second AZD1222 dose. The receptors stem from an adult who received the AZD1222 COVID-19 vaccine.

The chain carries TRBV30 and TRBJ1-5; D remains unclear. This CDR3 has 16 amino acids. The V gene's germline CDR1 is GTSNPN and CDR2 SVGIG (reference sequence). V was cut by 0 bases and J by 2 bases, with 14 bases left in between. This chain's CDR3 is CAWSVHSPGGNQPQHF. As DNA, the CDR3 is TGTGCCTGGAGTGTACACAGCCCCGGGGGCAATCAGCCCCAGCATTTT.

The chain recombines TRBV10-3 with TRBJ2-3; D ambiguous. There are 12 residues in the CDR3. CDR1 is ENHRY, CDR2 SYGVKD, per germline. The V gene lost 2 bases and the J gene lost 3 bases, with 3 bases spanning the gap. The CDR3 is CAISEATDTQYF. CDR3 in DNA: TGTGCCATCAGTGAGGCGACAGATACGCAGTATTTT.

In DNA, the CDR3 is TGTGCCAGCAGCCCCCGAGAGGCAGGGCGAACTGAAGCTTTCTTT. Translating gives CASSPREAGRTEAFF. V usage is TRBV21-1 and J usage is TRBJ1-1; the D segment call TRBD1 is taken from the table without a DNA check. TRBV21-1 is a known pseudogene. This CDR3 is 15 amino acids long.

The chain combines TRBV25-1 with TRBJ2-7; D not certain. This CDR3 has 11 residues. The germline V gene has CDR1 MGHDK and CDR2 SYGVNS. V was shortened by 8 bases and J by 9 bases, with 14 bases between the two germline ends. DNA for the CDR3: TGTGCCAGCGCATCTGGTGACGGGCAGTACTTC. It yields the protein CASASGDGQYF.

V gene TRBV2 combines with J gene TRBJ2-1, with 12 bases that match TRBD2. The CDR3 sequence is 16 residues long. Germline assignment: CDR1 SNHLY and CDR2 FYNNEI. The V segment lost 6 bases and the J segment 5 bases; nucleotides outside the gene matches: 8. DNA for the CDR3: TGTGCCAGCAGACCCGCTAGCGGGAGGGCCGACAATGAGCAGTTCTTC. This codes for CASRPASGRADNEQFF.

The genes are TRBV7-2 and TRBJ2-1; D gene ambiguous. This CDR3 comprises 15 residues. The germline gives CDR1 SGHTA, CDR2 FQGNSA. V lost 2 bases and J 7 bases, leaving 15 bases between the germline ends. This CDR3 reads CASSLTPPPRNEQFF. CDR3 bases: TGTGCCAGCAGCTTAACCCCGCCCCCGCGGAATGAGCAGTTCTTC.

The genes are TRBV11-1 and TRBJ2-7; 8 bases map to TRBD2. CDR1 and CDR2 (germline): SGHAT, FQDESV (reference sequence). J lost 0 bases, V lost 0 bases, and 7 bases had no gene match. This CDR3 has 17 amino acids. CDR3 loop: CASSLALSSGSSYEQYF. The CDR3 DNA follows: TGTGCCAGCAGCTTAGCGCTGTCCAGCGGGAGCTCCTACGAGCAGTACTTC.

The rearrangement joins TRBV19 to TRBJ2-3; perhaps TRBD1 as D (6 bases). Trimming cost V 5 bases and J 1 base, with 10 bases left between them. Germline assignment: CDR1 LNHDA and CDR2 SQIVND (reference sequence). The CDR3 runs to 14 residues. CDR3 amino acids: CASSPRTGTDTQYF. The CDR3 nucleotides read TGTGCCAGTAGTCCCCGGACAGGCACAGATACGCAGTATTTT.

This clone was recorded only once. This chain joins TRBV28 and TRBJ2-7, with D perhaps TRBD2 (7 bases). The V and J ends lost 3 bases and 2 bases respectively, with 11 bases between them. The germline gives CDR1 MDHEN, CDR2 SYDVKM. This CDR3 has 14 residues. The CDR3, as DNA: TGTGCCAGCAGTTTGAGGGGGGGCCCCTACGAGCAGTACTTC. This codes for CASSLRGGPYEQYF.

This clone was observed once. CDR3 nucleotide sequence: TGTGCCAGCACCCCCCGGGGAGCGGGAGGGGAGCAGTTCTTC. It specifies CASTPRGAGGEQFF. The chain has TRBV6-5 and TRBJ2-1, with 10 bases that match TRBD2. CDR1 and CDR2 from the germline V gene are MNHEY and SVGAGI. The CDR3 spans 14 residues. Trimming removed 7 bases from V and 10 bases from J; junction bases left unmatched: 10.

The chain employs TRBV24-1 and TRBJ2-1; TRBD2 might be the D (6 bases). This CDR3 is 15 amino acids long. Per the germline V gene, CDR1 is KGHDR and CDR2 is SFDVKD. The V end was cut by 5 bases, the J end by 2 bases, with 12 bases between. This CDR3 is CATSGWRGAYNEQFF. The CDR3 nucleotides are TGTGCCACCAGTGGGTGGCGGGGTGCCTACAATGAGCAGTTCTTC.

The chain joins TRBV24-1 to TRBJ2-7; 10 positions match TRBD1. V was pared by 1 base and J by 4 bases, with 9 bases of the junction left unmatched. From germline, CDR1 is KGHDR and CDR2 SFDVKD. The CDR3 is 17 residues long. CDR3 loop: CATSDFGPGQGSYEQYF. CDR3 nucleotide sequence: TGTGCCACCAGTGATTTTGGGCCGGGACAGGGGTCGTACGAGCAGTACTTC.

The genes are TRBV19 and TRBJ2-1, with D possibly TRBD2 on 5 matching bases. This CDR3 comprises 13 residues. CDR1 is LNHDA, CDR2 SQIVND, per germline (reference sequence). V was shortened by 1 base and J by 15 bases, with 16 bases between the two germline ends. CDR3: CASSIGSSGPRFF. CDR3 sequence (DNA): TGTGCCAGTAGTATAGGTTCGAGCGGACCCCGGTTCTTC.

This clone showed up just once. The genes are TRBV7-3 and TRBJ2-6; the D gene is possibly TRBD2 (6 bases). From germline, CDR1 is SGHTA and CDR2 FQGTGA. The CDR3 spans 15 residues. The V end was cut by 5 bases, the J end by 0 bases, with 8 bases between. The CDR3 region is CASSPGSSGANVLTF. In nucleotides, the CDR3 is TGTGCCAGCAGCCCCGGGAGCTCTGGGGCCAACGTCCTGACTTTC.

The chain links TRBV5-1 to TRBJ2-2; D gene ambiguous. Germline V lookup: CDR1 SGHRS, CDR2 YFSETQ. The CDR3 is 15 residues long. The V end was cut by 5 bases, the J end by 4 bases, with 15 bases between. The CDR3 here is CASRVGSSVTGELFF. The CDR3 region has the DNA TGCGCCAGCAGGGTGGGCAGTTCGGTCACCGGGGAGCTGTTTTTT.